A single sample gave rise to the 31 T cell receptor beta chains below, sequenced in a study of T cell responses to AZD1222 COVID-19 vaccine. The protocol was immunoSEQ multiplex PCR, while the TCRdb copy is restricted to in-frame clones and leaves out a portion. The repertoire has 130,000 or so clones, 90% to 95% of them found once; the top ten carry 0.7% to 1%. The sample in question was peripheral blood, obtained on day 0 of MenACWY control vaccination. These receptors were obtained from an adult in good health.

Details on this clone: This is likely a read error, given that the CDR3 carries no conserved phenylalanine or tryptophan at its end. The chain links TRBV19 to TRBJ1-1; TRBD1 matches at 8 bases. Looked up from germline, CDR1 is LNHDA and CDR2 is SQIVND (reference sequence). The CDR3 is 15 residues long. V shed 2 bases and J 2 bases; nucleotides not matched to a gene: 4. CDR3 amino acids: CASSIKGTGNTEAFS. CDR3 bases: TGTGCCAGTAGTATAAAAGGGACAGGAAACACTGAAGCTTTCTCT.

The CDR3 coding sequence is TGTGCCAGCAGTCGGGGGAATCTCAATCAGCCCCAGCATTTT. Translating gives CASSRGNLNQPQHF. The chain carries TRBV6-2 or TRBV6-3 and TRBJ1-5; tentatively, D is TRBD1 (5 bases). Germline V CDR1 and CDR2: MNHEY, SVGEGT. V was cut by 5 bases and J by 3 bases, with 11 bases left in between. The CDR3 has 14 residues.

This rearrangement joins TRBV6-2 or TRBV6-3 to TRBJ2-1; 9 nucleotides align to TRBD2. The germline CDR1 and CDR2 sequences are MNHEY and SVGEGT. This CDR3 has 19 amino acids. Germline trimming cut 3 bases from V and 0 bases from J; bases unmatched to any gene: 12. The CDR3 DNA reads TGTGCCAGCAGTTATATCCGCGGGAGGGCCGCAAGCTCCTACAATGAGCAGTTCTTC. Translation: CASSYIRGRAASSYNEQFF.

This clone was seen just once. The rearrangement uses TRBV11-2 and TRBJ2-1, with D perhaps matching TRBD1 or TRBD2 (5 bases each). Germline CDR1 SGHAT, CDR2 FQNNGV. V lost 1 base and J 9 bases, leaving 13 bases between the germline ends. This CDR3 has 14 amino acids. This CDR3 reads CASSLVTTGTEQFF. The CDR3, as DNA: TGTGCCAGCAGCTTAGTCACCACTGGGACTGAGCAGTTCTTC.

The chain employs TRBV6-1 and TRBJ2-7; D remains unclear. The CDR3 loop spans 10 amino acids. Germline V gene lookup returns CDR1 MNHNS and CDR2 SASEGT. With 2 bases removed from V and 4 bases from J, the gap between germline ends came to 0 bases. In nucleotides, the CDR3 is TGTGCCAGCAGTGAATACGAGCAGTACTTC. Amino acids: CASSEYEQYF.

This clone was seen only once. The chain employs TRBV7-2 and TRBJ1-1; TRBD1 matches 7 bases. The germline gives CDR1 SGHTA, CDR2 FQGNSA. The CDR3 is 14 amino acids. V shed 4 bases, J shed 1 base, and the junction held 3 bases outside the gene matches. This chain's CDR3 is CASSYGTANTEAFF. CDR3 nucleotide sequence: TGTGCCAGCAGCTATGGGACAGCGAACACTGAAGCTTTCTTT.

This CDR3 is CASKGGRETQYF. In nucleotides, the CDR3 is TGTGCCAGCAAAGGAGGGAGAGAGACCCAGTACTTC. The chain recombines TRBV2 with TRBJ2-5; tentatively, D is TRBD2 (6 bases). The germline CDR1 and CDR2 sequences are SNHLY and FYNNEI. This CDR3 is 12 amino acids long. V was cut by 7 bases and J by 4 bases, with 10 bases left in between.

The J gene is TRBJ1-1, the V gene TRBV11-3; D unresolved. The CDR3 runs 13 residues. Germline V lookup: CDR1 SGHNT, CDR2 YENEEA. V was clipped by 5 bases and J by 1 base, with 8 bases between them. DNA of the CDR3: TGTGCCAGCAGCGTTAACAGGAACACTGAAGCTTTCTTT. Protein sequence: CASSVNRNTEAFF.

The chain employs TRBV11-3 and TRBJ1-1; D is perhaps TRBD1 (5 bases). CDR3 size: 15 residues. Between the trimmed V and J ends, which lost 0 bases and 3 bases, there was a span of 11 bases. In germline, CDR1 is SGHNT, CDR2 YENEEA. This CDR3 reads CASSLDSRGDTEAFF. CDR3 in DNA: TGTGCCAGCAGCTTAGATTCGCGAGGGGACACTGAAGCTTTCTTT.

CDR3 protein: CASSLTGASPLHF. In DNA form, the CDR3 reads TGTGCCAGCAGTTTAACAGGGGCTTCACCCCTCCACTTT. The chain has TRBV28 and TRBJ1-6; 7 bases are a match to TRBD1. This CDR3 is 13 amino acids long. Trimming at V came to 2 bases and at J to 9 bases, leaving 1 base not matched to a gene. Germline V lookup: CDR1 MDHEN, CDR2 SYDVKM.

The chain has TRBV1 and TRBJ2-2; no DNA check was done on the table's D call, TRBD1. TRBV1 is a pseudogene. This CDR3 has 14 amino acids. Here the CDR3 DNA reads TGCACCAGCAAATGTGGACAGGGAGCCGGGGAGCTGTTTTTT. It codes for CTSKCGQGAGELFF.

The gene calls are TRBV5-1 and TRBJ1-2; 9 positions match TRBD1. The CDR3 sequence is 15 residues long. Losses at the gene ends were 4 bases for V and 3 bases for J; bases not matched to a gene: 7. Germline V lookup: CDR1 SGHRS, CDR2 YFSETQ. This CDR3 reads CASSEGTGRDYGYTF. The CDR3 DNA follows: TGCGCCAGCAGCGAGGGGACAGGGCGAGACTATGGCTACACCTTC. Drawing the rest from reference TRBV5-1 and TRBJ1-2, the complete variable domain is KAGVTQTPRYLIKTRGQQVTLSCSPISGHRSVSWYQQTPGQGLQFLFEYFSETQRNKGNFPGRFSGRQFSNSRSEMNVSTLELGDSALYLCASSEGTGRDYGYTFGSGTRLTVV.

The chain combines TRBV4-1 with TRBJ2-2; D may be TRBD1 (6 bases). CDR1 and CDR2 from the germline V gene are MGHRA and YSYEKL. V was trimmed by 1 base and J by 2 bases, leaving 11 bases between them. The CDR3 length is 16 residues. Written as DNA, the CDR3 is TGCGCCAGCAGCCAAGGGGGGCAGCGAAACACCGGGGAGCTGTTTTTT. It yields the protein CASSQGGQRNTGELFF.

This clone appeared once. The V and J genes are TRBV19 and TRBJ1-5; D is undetermined. The CDR3 has 14 residues. Trimming stripped 5 bases from V and 0 bases from J, with 8 bases between. Looked up from germline, CDR1 is LNHDA and CDR2 is SQIVND (reference sequence). This chain's CDR3 is CASSHHHSNQPQHF. The CDR3 DNA sequence: TGTGCCAGTAGTCATCATCATAGCAATCAGCCCCAGCATTTT.

This chain links TRBV2 with TRBJ2-1; D not certain. CDR3 length: 16 amino acids. CDR1 is SNHLY and CDR2 is FYNNEI in the germline V gene. Trimming pared 3 bases from V and 1 base from J, leaving 13 bases between. The CDR3 DNA follows: TGTGCCAGCAGTGAGCTCCTTGGGGTTTCCTACAATGAGCAGTTCTTC. Its translation is CASSELLGVSYNEQFF.

The V and J genes are TRBV19 and TRBJ2-1; a weak D match, TRBD1 (5 bases). V dropped 3 bases and J dropped 10 bases, with 7 bases sitting between them. From germline, CDR1 is LNHDA and CDR2 SQIVND (reference sequence). The CDR3 length is 11 residues. The CDR3 region has the DNA TGTGCCAGTAGTATTTCAGGGGAGCAGTTCTTC. This translates into CASSISGEQFF.

V gene TRBV27 combines with J gene TRBJ2-3, with D possibly being TRBD2 (5 bases). V lost 5 bases and J 3 bases, leaving 12 bases between the germline ends. CDR1 and CDR2 (germline): MNHEY, SMNVEV (reference sequence). This CDR3 spans 14 amino acids. In DNA, the CDR3 is TGTGCCAGCAGTCCCTCCCCGGGAACAGATACGCAGTATTTT. Amino acids: CASSPSPGTDTQYF.

The V gene is TRBV5-4, the J gene TRBJ2-2; unclear D gene. The CDR3 sequence is 15 residues long. V lost 2 bases to trimming and J lost 2 bases, with 10 bases between them. Per the germline V gene, CDR1 is SGHNT and CDR2 is YYREEE (reference sequence). CDR3 residues: CASSFQEKNTGELFF. For the CDR3, the DNA is TGTGCCAGCAGCTTTCAGGAAAAAAACACCGGGGAGCTGTTTTTT.

The chain links TRBV13 to TRBJ1-4; 8 bases are shared with TRBD1. With 4 bases clipped from V and 7 bases from J, the junction kept 5 bases outside the gene matches. Per the germline V gene, CDR1 is PRHDT and CDR2 is FYEKMQ (reference sequence). The CDR3 length is 14 residues. The CDR3: CASSSGQGSEKLFF. CDR3 DNA sequence: TGTGCCAGCAGCTCTGGACAGGGCAGTGAAAAACTGTTTTTT.

V gene TRBV27 combines with J gene TRBJ2-7; 12 nucleotides agree with TRBD2. In germline, CDR1 is MNHEY, CDR2 SMNVEV (reference sequence). Germline trimming cut 2 bases from V and 5 bases from J; bases unmatched to any gene: 7. This CDR3 comprises 16 residues. CDR3 DNA: TGTGCCAGCAGTTTAATCGGACTAGCGGGGCCTAACGAGCAGTACTTC. Translation gives CASSLIGLAGPNEQYF.

The chain joins TRBV4-1 to TRBJ1-2; D unclear. V gave up 4 bases and J gave up 1 base, with 13 bases separating them. CDR1 is MGHRA and CDR2 is YSYEKL in the germline V gene. The CDR3 is made up of 15 amino acids. The CDR3 reads CASSLGLGLNYGYTF. In DNA, the CDR3 is TGCGCCAGCAGCCTAGGGCTTGGGCTTAACTATGGCTACACCTTC.

The chain recombines TRBV14 with TRBJ1-1; unclear D gene. Germline CDR1 and CDR2: SGHDN and FVKESK. The CDR3 has 13 amino acids. Deletions cut 2 bases from V and 8 bases from J, with 12 bases between. Here the CDR3 DNA reads TGTGCCAGCAGCCAATTAGCCCTCGGGGAAGCTTTCTTT. This codes for CASSQLALGEAFF.

The chain uses TRBV5-1 and TRBJ1-2; 9 nucleotides match TRBD1. Germline V gives CDR1 SGHRS, CDR2 YFSETQ. The CDR3 contains 14 residues. V was clipped by 3 bases and J by 8 bases; unmatched bases: 8. The CDR3 DNA is TGCGCCAGCAGCTGGGGGGACAGGGAAAGCGGCTACACCTTC. It encodes CASSWGDRESGYTF.

The chain is built from TRBV3-1 (or the pseudogene TRBV3-2) and TRBJ2-1, with 8 bases matching TRBD2. The germline CDR1 and CDR2 sequences are LGHDT and YNNKEL (reference sequence). The CDR3 has 14 residues. V shed 5 bases and J 6 bases; nucleotides not matched to a gene: 6. CDR3 residues: CASSVAGGVNEQFF. CDR3 coding DNA: TGTGCCAGCAGCGTGGCGGGAGGCGTCAATGAGCAGTTCTTC.

In its sample, this clone was seen once. V usage is TRBV19 and J usage is TRBJ1-5; the D gene is possibly TRBD1 (5 bases). The germline V gene encodes CDR1 LNHDA and CDR2 SQIVND (reference sequence). Trimming removed 7 bases from V and 7 bases from J, with 14 bases in between. This CDR3 has 13 amino acids. Here the CDR3 DNA reads TGTGCCAGTAAACCCCGGGGGATCCAGCCCCAGCATTTT. It codes for CASKPRGIQPQHF.

This rearrangement joins TRBV18 to TRBJ1-2; a possible D gene is TRBD1 (5 bases). Germline lookup yields CDR1 KGHSH and CDR2 LQKENI. CDR3 size: 15 residues. V lost 1 base and J lost 6, with 15 bases in between. This CDR3 reads CASSPRKGRWDGYTF. The CDR3 region has the DNA TGTGCCAGCTCACCACGGAAGGGGCGGTGGGATGGCTACACCTTC.

In this sample, this clone turned up once. The J gene is TRBJ2-7, the V gene TRBV6-5; 12 nucleotides agree with TRBD2. After removal of 8 bases from V and 3 bases from J, the junction contained 5 bases not matched to a gene. Germline CDR1 and CDR2: MNHEY and SVGAGI. CDR3 size: 14 residues. The chain's CDR3 is CASGLAGRDYEQYF. In DNA, the CDR3 is TGTGCCAGCGGACTAGCGGGAAGAGACTACGAGCAGTACTTC.

The rearrangement uses TRBV6-1 and TRBJ1-1; possible D gene TRBD1, 5 bases. The CDR3 length is 14 residues. The ends were cut back, 0 bases at V and 1 base at J, with 6 bases in the middle. Germline CDR1 MNHNS, CDR2 SASEGT. The CDR3 sequence is CASSEAGGNTEAFF. CDR3 sequence (DNA): TGTGCCAGCAGTGAAGCCGGGGGGAACACTGAAGCTTTCTTT.

The chain carries TRBV27 and TRBJ2-3; D not resolved. Germline CDR1 is MNHEY and CDR2 is SMNVEV (reference sequence). CDR3 length equals 14 residues. Trimming removed 2 bases from V and 4 bases from J, with 10 bases in between. CDR3 coding DNA: TGTGCCAGCAGTTTAGACGGAAGGGCAGATACGCAGTATTTT. Translating gives CASSLDGRADTQYF.

V gene TRBV27 combines with J gene TRBJ2-1; D tentatively reads TRBD1 or TRBD2 (5 bases each). The germline V gene has CDR1 MNHEY and CDR2 SMNVEV (reference sequence). CDR3 length: 15 amino acids. The V and J ends lost 3 bases and 0 bases respectively, with 9 bases between them. CDR3 protein: CASSLRGGSYNEQFF. CDR3 coding DNA: TGTGCCAGCAGTTTGCGTGGGGGCTCCTACAATGAGCAGTTCTTC.

The genes are TRBV20-1 and TRBJ1-2, with 8 nucleotides matching TRBD1. The germline CDR1 and CDR2 sequences are DFQATT and SNEGSKA (reference sequence). The CDR3 consists of 14 residues. Losses at the gene ends were 3 bases for V and 4 bases for J; bases not matched to a gene: 7. In nucleotides, the CDR3 is TGCAGTGCTAGTCAGGGGGCGATTAGCTATGGCTACACCTTC. Protein: CSASQGAISYGYTF.